This TCR beta chain comes out of a study of blood T cell repertoires in COVID-19. CDR3 length: 14 residues. V was cut by 4 bases and J by 4 bases, with 12 bases left in between. Germline CDR1 reads SGHRS; CDR2 reads YFSETQ. Adults between about 18 and 89 years of age took part from about two dozen US areas. The table came from immunoSEQ multiplex PCR; TCRdb's copy has only in-frame clones and leaves some out. The data show around 280,000 clones, with roughly 90% seen just once and less than 2% held by the top ten. This sequence joins TRBV5-1 and TRBJ2-1; TRBD2 is a possible D gene (6 bases). Sequencing input: PBMCs or T cells enriched from blood (not recorded which). This TCR was sampled from a woman aged 18-29 years with acute COVID-19. The CDR3 loop reads CASSLGTGYNEQFF. The CDR3 DNA follows: TGCGCCAGCAGCCTAGGGACTGGATACAATGAGCAGTTCTTC.